The 3 T cell receptor beta chains reported below all come from one sample, sequenced in a study of vaccination and CD4 T cells after COVID-19. TCRdb itself ran the PCR reads through MiXCR, one entry per CDR3 protein. The top ten hold roughly 6.2% of the sample, which has 35,000 to 45,000 distinct CDR3 sequences, 35% to 45% seen once. Indicated time point: late sampling 161 to 241 days after vaccination in a few convalescent patients. Specimen: CD4+ T cells from blood, collected about 7 months after SARS-CoV-2 vaccination. Source of these receptors: a human donor who had recovered from COVID-19.

This chain joins TRBV6-1 and TRBJ1-2; D remains unclear. There are 13 residues in the CDR3. Trimming cost V 7 bases and J 2 bases, with 11 bases left between them. Germline V gene data show CDR1 as MNHNS and CDR2 as SASEGT. CDR3 protein: CASTRGDNYGYTF. CDR3 coding DNA: TGTGCCAGCACCCGCGGAGACAACTATGGCTACACCTTC.

This clonotype occurred a few times. V and J are TRBV20-1 and TRBJ2-7; 9 positions agree with TRBD2. In germline, CDR1 is DFQATT, CDR2 SNEGSKA (reference sequence). The CDR3 is 16 amino acids. J gave up 4 bases and V 0 bases, and 10 bases lay outside the gene matches. The CDR3 here is CSARDLLIAGAYEQYF. The CDR3 DNA reads TGCAGTGCTAGAGATCTGTTAATAGCGGGAGCGTACGAGCAGTACTTC.

V gene TRBV20-1 combines with J gene TRBJ2-7, with TRBD1 as a possible D gene (5 bases). The V end lost 6 bases, the J end lost 4 bases, and 22 bases lay between the germline ends. Germline CDR1 DFQATT, CDR2 SNEGSKA (reference sequence). The CDR3 totals 15 residues. The CDR3 nucleotides read TGCAGTGCGGTAGGGGCTAAGCCCTTATATTACGAGCAGTACTTC. Its protein product is CSAVGAKPLYYEQYF.